The 31 T cell receptor beta chains in this list originate from one sample, sequenced in a study of vaccination and CD4 T cells after COVID-19. Sequenced with the Oncomine TCR Beta short-read assay was DNA taken from cultured CD4+ T cells. TCRdb re-derived calls from the PCR reads in MiXCR, one entry per CDR3 protein. The sample includes a few thousand distinct CDR3 sequences, about two fifths of them seen just once. Noted treatment: approximately 9-day PBMC culture with coronavirus spike peptide pools or control peptides (ViraFEST assay). These receptors are not linked to any known antigen. Sequences were obtained from CD4+ T cells from blood, cultured in vitro. These receptors originate from a human donor who had recovered from COVID-19.

The J gene is TRBJ2-5, the V gene TRBV20-1, with 7 bases matching TRBD1. The germline gives CDR1 DFQATT, CDR2 SNEGSKA (reference sequence). The CDR3 contains 13 residues. V was clipped by 5 bases and J by 6 bases; unmatched bases: 9. The CDR3, as DNA: TGCAGTGCTTATTTGGACAGGTTGAAGACCCAGTACTTC. As protein: CSAYLDRLKTQYF.

By frequency in the sample, this clonotype is medium-sized. This chain joins TRBV6-1 and TRBJ2-5; the match to TRBD2 covers 11 bases. Trimming removed 8 bases from V and 4 bases from J; junction bases left unmatched: 0. CDR3 length: 12 residues. The germline V gene encodes CDR1 MNHNS and CDR2 SASEGT. The CDR3 DNA sequence: TGTGCCAGCGGGACTAGCGGAGAGACCCAGTACTTC. This gives the protein CASGTSGETQYF.

This clonotype was counted a single time. The J gene is TRBJ2-7, the V gene TRBV6-2 or TRBV6-3; D tentatively fits TRBD1 or TRBD2 (5 bases each). The CDR3 consists of 11 residues. Germline-derived CDR1 and CDR2 are MNHEY and SVGEGT. V was pared by 2 bases and J by 6 bases, with 5 bases between. CDR3 sequence (DNA): TGTGCCAGCAGTTACGGGGGCGAGCAGTACTTC. This gives the protein CASSYGGEQYF.

This clonotype has only one observation. Germline and junction disagree at one end, which may indicate a read error. The chain combines TRBV11-3 with TRBJ2-7; D might be TRBD1 (5 bases). From germline, CDR1 is SGHNT and CDR2 YENEEA. The CDR3 has 11 amino acids. The CDR3 nucleotides are TGTGTCAGCAGCAGGGCCTACGAGCAGTACTTC. This sequence encodes CVSSRAYEQYF.

This clonotype was counted a few times. The chain joins TRBV20-1 to TRBJ1-1; D gene ambiguous. The CDR3 is made up of 12 amino acids. V gave up 3 bases and J gave up 5 bases, with 10 bases separating them. Germline V CDR1 and CDR2: DFQATT, SNEGSKA (reference sequence). The CDR3 coding sequence is TGCAGTGCTAGGATGGGTGGGACTGAAGCTTTCTTT. This codes for CSARMGGTEAFF.

The chain has TRBV20-1 and TRBJ2-5; D unresolved. Germline CDR1 reads DFQATT; CDR2 reads SNEGSKA (reference sequence). The V end was cut by 0 bases, the J end by 1 base, with 9 bases between. The CDR3 extends over 14 amino acids. For the CDR3, the DNA is TGCAGTGCTAGAGACCCCTGGACCCAAGAGACCCAGTACTTC. Translated, it gives CSARDPWTQETQYF.

This clonotype showed up just a few times. This chain joins TRBV15 and TRBJ1-1; D unresolved. Trimming cost V 5 bases and J 11 bases, with 15 bases left between them. Looked up from germline, CDR1 is LNHNV and CDR2 is YYDKDF (reference sequence). The CDR3 runs 12 residues. Written as DNA, the CDR3 is TGTGCCACCAGCCCCTGGTTGGGAGAGGCTTTCTTT. Protein product: CATSPWLGEAFF.

This clonotype showed up just a few times. V usage is TRBV20-1 and J usage is TRBJ2-7, with TRBD2 as a possible D gene (5 bases). Per germline, CDR1 DFQATT and CDR2 SNEGSKA (reference sequence). Trimming pared 2 bases from V and 5 bases from J, leaving 10 bases between. The CDR3 extends over 12 amino acids. The CDR3 protein is CSARLARDEQYF. The CDR3 coding sequence is TGCAGTGCTAGACTAGCTCGGGACGAGCAGTACTTC.

This chain connects TRBV28 to TRBJ1-5; maybe TRBD1 (6 bases). Germline CDR1 reads MDHEN; CDR2 reads SYDVKM. With 5 bases removed from V and 7 bases from J, the gap between germline ends came to 15 bases. The CDR3 has 14 amino acids. The CDR3 coding sequence is TGTGCCAGCAGTCCCCCTGTCAGGGGCCAGCCCCAGCATTTT. Protein sequence: CASSPPVRGQPQHF.

This clonotype is medium-sized (0.01 to 0.1%). In DNA, the CDR3 is TGCAGTGCTAGCTTCGGAGAGACCCAGTACTTC. Its translation is CSASFGETQYF. The rearrangement joins TRBV20-1 to TRBJ2-5; no clear D gene. CDR3 length: 11 residues. The ends were cut back, 3 bases at V and 4 bases at J, with 6 bases in the middle. The germline V gene has CDR1 DFQATT and CDR2 SNEGSKA (reference sequence).

This chain uses TRBV20-1 with TRBJ1-1; D gene ambiguous. From germline, CDR1 is DFQATT and CDR2 SNEGSKA (reference sequence). V lost 4 bases, J lost 1 base, and 7 bases lay in between. The CDR3 is made up of 12 amino acids. As DNA, the CDR3 is TGCAGTGCTAAGGGAGGGAACACTGAAGCTTTCTTT. Amino acid sequence: CSAKGGNTEAFF.

The chain recombines TRBV25-1 with TRBJ1-2; weak D call: TRBD1 (5 bases). This CDR3 comprises 12 residues. The V end was cut by 5 bases, the J end by 2 bases, with 6 bases between. Germline V gives CDR1 MGHDK, CDR2 SYGVNS. The CDR3 bases are TGTGCCAGCAGTCAGGGCAACTATGGCTACACCTTC. Encoded protein: CASSQGNYGYTF.

The chain is built from TRBV5-1 and TRBJ2-5; either TRBD1 or TRBD2 may supply D (6 bases each). Per the germline V gene, CDR1 is SGHRS and CDR2 is YFSETQ. V was clipped by 4 bases and J by 4 bases, with 14 bases between them. This CDR3 region has 14 residues. The CDR3 here is CASSGRGDGETQYF. The CDR3 bases are TGCGCCAGCAGCGGAAGGGGGGATGGAGAGACCCAGTACTTC.

V gene TRBV7-2 combines with J gene TRBJ1-1; D remains unclear. CDR1 and CDR2 from the germline V gene are SGHTA and FQGNSA. Trimming removed 2 bases from V and 5 bases from J, with 3 bases in between. This CDR3 is built from 11 residues. The CDR3 here is CASSLLTEAFF. For the CDR3, the DNA is TGTGCCAGCAGCTTACTTACTGAAGCTTTCTTT.

The chain has TRBV20-1 and TRBJ1-1; D unclear. V was shortened by 6 bases and J by 2 bases, with 10 bases between the two germline ends. Germline CDR1 reads DFQATT; CDR2 reads SNEGSKA (reference sequence). The CDR3 has 12 residues. The CDR3 loop reads CSASRVNTEAFF. CDR3 coding DNA: TGCAGTGCCAGTAGGGTTAACACTGAAGCTTTCTTT.

The chain joins TRBV20-1 to TRBJ1-1; 7 nucleotides match TRBD1. CDR1 DFQATT and CDR2 SNEGSKA come from the germline V gene (reference sequence). Unmatched junction bases numbered 7, after V lost 0 bases and J lost 3 bases. The length of the CDR3 is 15 residues. The CDR3 here is CSARDAQGVHTEAFF. The CDR3 DNA follows: TGCAGTGCTAGAGATGCGCAGGGGGTGCACACTGAAGCTTTCTTT.

The rearrangement links TRBV20-1 to TRBJ1-2; 8 positions match TRBD1. V was pared by 3 bases and J by 1 base, with 10 bases of the junction left unmatched. CDR1 is DFQATT and CDR2 is SNEGSKA in the germline V gene (reference sequence). The length of the CDR3 is 16 residues. The CDR3: CSARGGQDVINYGYTF. The CDR3 DNA sequence: TGCAGTGCTAGGGGGGGACAGGATGTAATTAACTATGGCTACACCTTC.

This clonotype was counted a single time. This rearrangement joins TRBV5-1 to TRBJ2-5, with 10 bases aligning to TRBD1. V lost 3 bases, J lost 6 bases, and 8 bases stayed unmatched. The V gene's germline CDR1 is SGHRS and CDR2 YFSETQ. This CDR3 spans 15 amino acids. The CDR3 is CASSYSTGGDQTQYF. CDR3 nucleotides: TGCGCCAGCAGCTACTCGACAGGGGGCGATCAGACCCAGTACTTC.

The rearrangement joins TRBV20-1 to TRBJ1-1; 7 nucleotides line up with TRBD1. The germline CDR1 and CDR2 sequences are DFQATT and SNEGSKA (reference sequence). CDR3 length equals 12 residues. Germline trimming cut 5 bases from V and 5 bases from J; bases unmatched to any gene: 5. This CDR3 reads CSALQGWTEAFF. The CDR3 coding sequence is TGCAGTGCTCTACAGGGGTGGACTGAAGCTTTCTTT.

This clonotype was seen a handful of times. J is TRBJ1-2 and V is TRBV6-4; D is uncertain. V was trimmed by 0 bases and J by 8 bases, leaving 7 bases between them. This CDR3 is built from 12 residues. Germline V CDR1 and CDR2: MRHNA, SNTAGT. The CDR3 protein is CASSDSTTGYTF. The CDR3 DNA is TGTGCCAGCAGTGACTCGACTACGGGCTACACCTTC.

This rearrangement joins TRBV20-1 to TRBJ1-5; D unresolved. CDR1 and CDR2 from the germline V gene are DFQATT and SNEGSKA (reference sequence). The CDR3 length is 14 residues. V gave up 2 bases and J gave up 4 bases, with 12 bases separating them. This chain's CDR3 is CSARFGGTNQPQHF. CDR3 DNA: TGCAGTGCTAGATTCGGAGGCACTAATCAGCCCCAGCATTTT.

This clonotype was detected a few times. V gene TRBV20-1 combines with J gene TRBJ1-2; D uncertain. Germline assignment: CDR1 DFQATT and CDR2 SNEGSKA (reference sequence). The CDR3 has 12 amino acids. Here the CDR3 DNA reads TGCAATGCAGTCACGGGCCTCTATGGCTACACCTTC. Translated: CNAVTGLYGYTF.

This clonotype was detected once. The rearrangement uses TRBV15 and TRBJ2-7, with D possibly being TRBD1 (5 bases). This CDR3 has 14 residues. Per germline, CDR1 LNHNV and CDR2 YYDKDF (reference sequence). V was shortened by 2 bases and J by 2 bases, with 10 bases between the two germline ends. The CDR3 DNA reads as TGTGCCACCAGCAGACAGGGTGTCGCCTACGAGCAGTACTTC. Translating it yields CATSRQGVAYEQYF.

The chain couples TRBV29-1 to TRBJ1-2; maybe TRBD1 (6 bases). The CDR3 extends over 11 amino acids. Trimming removed 6 bases from V and 7 bases from J, with 12 bases in between. Per the germline V gene, CDR1 is SQVTM and CDR2 is ANQGSEA. Here the CDR3 DNA reads TGCAGCGTGGACAGACAGCCTGGCTACACCTTC. Its protein is CSVDRQPGYTF. Based on the CDR3 plus reference TRBV29-1 and TRBJ1-2, the full variable domain is SAVISQKPSRDICQRGTSLTIQCQVDSQVTMMFWYRQQPGQSLTLIATANQGSEATYESGFVIDKFPISRPNLTFSTLTVSNMSPEDSSIYLCSVDRQPGYTFGSGTRLTVV.

By share, this clonotype ranks as medium-sized. The chain employs TRBV28 and TRBJ1-6; D unclear. The V end lost 9 bases, the J end lost 10 bases, and 13 bases lay between the germline ends. The CDR3 is 12 residues long. The germline V gene has CDR1 MDHEN and CDR2 SYDVKM. In nucleotides, the CDR3 is TGTGCCAGTACCAGCGAGTGGTCACCCCTCCACTTT. Protein product: CASTSEWSPLHF.

This clonotype appeared a few times. The chain recombines TRBV20-1 with TRBJ2-5; D is ambiguous. V was clipped by 1 base and J by 1 base, with 7 bases between them. Germline lookup yields CDR1 DFQATT and CDR2 SNEGSKA (reference sequence). The CDR3 extends over 13 amino acids. In DNA, the CDR3 is TGCAGTGCTAGAGGCGGTAGCCAAGAGACCCAGTACTTC. Translating it yields CSARGGSQETQYF.

The chain joins TRBV6-5 to TRBJ2-5; weak D call: TRBD2 (6 bases). V shed 2 bases and J shed 7 bases, with 11 bases lying between them. Germline CDR1 reads MNHEY; CDR2 reads SVGAGI. This CDR3 contains 13 residues. The CDR3 loop reads CASSYGGKATQYF. The CDR3 DNA reads as TGTGCCAGCAGTTACGGGGGGAAGGCGACCCAGTACTTC.

This chain links TRBV2 with TRBJ2-7; D perhaps matches TRBD2 (5 bases). Looked up from germline, CDR1 is SNHLY and CDR2 is FYNNEI. This CDR3 has 11 amino acids. The V end lost 4 bases, the J end lost 5 bases, and 6 bases lay between the germline ends. The CDR3 loop reads CASSVRDEQYF. In DNA, the CDR3 is TGTGCCAGCAGTGTGAGGGACGAGCAGTACTTC.

In its sample, this clonotype ranks as medium-sized. The chain has TRBV15 and TRBJ2-7; possible D gene TRBD1, 6 bases. The CDR3 extends over 15 amino acids. Trimming shortened V by 6 bases and J by 3 bases, and 18 bases separated the two germline ends. CDR1 is LNHNV, CDR2 YYDKDF, per germline (reference sequence). CDR3 amino acids: CATSQGQGPYYEQYF. Written as DNA, the CDR3 is TGTGCCACCAGTCAAGGGCAGGGGCCCTACTACGAGCAGTACTTC.

The chain is built from TRBV28 and TRBJ1-5; D remains ambiguous. The germline V gene has CDR1 MDHEN and CDR2 SYDVKM. With 3 bases removed from V and 2 bases from J, the gap between germline ends came to 2 bases. CDR3 size: 12 residues. CDR3 DNA: TGTGCCAGCAGTTTGGGCAATCAGCCCCAGCATTTT. Protein sequence: CASSLGNQPQHF.

The chain carries TRBV6-1 and TRBJ1-2, with no clear D. The CDR3 is 11 amino acids. Per germline, CDR1 MNHNS and CDR2 SASEGT. With 6 bases removed from V and 8 bases from J, the gap between germline ends came to 10 bases. The CDR3 sequence: CASRYLLGYTF. CDR3 nucleotide sequence: TGTGCCAGCAGGTATTTGCTGGGCTACACCTTC.